This TCR beta chain was sequenced in a study of T-cell memory formation after mild COVID-19. Using its own MiXCR run on the 5' RACE reads, TCRdb lists one record per CDR3 protein. The sample consists of 400,000 to 500,000 distinct CDR3 sequences, 15% to 20% of them appearing once. Study-level findings and limits: Several responding clones turned up in pre-infection memory, indicating that cross-reactive memory may have taken part. CD4/CD8 balance characterized clones contracting day 15 to 85, and CD4+ skew characterized later expanders.

Details on this clonotype: The target antigen is unknown.

Germline V gene lookup returns CDR1 DFQATT and CDR2 SNEGSKA (reference sequence). The CDR3 runs 14 residues. V was clipped by 3 bases and J by 0 bases, with 6 bases between them. Sequenced material: PBMCs or a T cell subset sorted from them (not recorded which). This chain joins TRBV20-1 and TRBJ2-6; D not certain. This receptor was taken from an adult woman who had mild COVID-19 (a few samples of this study predate the infection). Cell type and time point are not known. The CDR3 nucleotides read TGCAGTGCTAGTTTGGGCTCTGGGGCCAACGTCCTGACTTTC. This codes for CSASLGSGANVLTF.